The 9 T cell receptor beta chains listed next were all sequenced from one sample in a study of CD8+CD57+ T cells in acquired aplastic anemia. Genomic DNA served as template for TCR beta VDJ and CDR3 profiling. One entry per CDR3 protein, called by TCRdb with MiXCR from the reads. The sample carries some 42,000 distinct CDR3 sequences, about 65% recorded once. Input material: sorted CD4+, CD8+, or CD8+CD57+ T cells (not recorded which) from PBMCs. Receptor source: a human donor in good health, serving as a control.

V is TRBV5-1 and J is TRBJ1-1; D might be TRBD1 (5 bases). Trimming cost V 5 bases and J 1 base, with 12 bases left between them. Germline V gene lookup returns CDR1 SGHRS and CDR2 YFSETQ. The CDR3 is 14 amino acids. The CDR3 is CASSRDGQNTEAFF. DNA of the CDR3: TGCGCCAGCAGTCGGGACGGCCAGAACACTGAAGCTTTCTTT.

This chain joins TRBV7-9 and TRBJ2-2; D unclear. The CDR3 is 12 amino acids. CDR1 is SEHNR, CDR2 FQNEAQ, per germline (reference sequence). Trimming pared 5 bases from V and 8 bases from J, leaving 9 bases between. CDR3 region: CASSLRSGELFF. In DNA form, the CDR3 reads TGTGCCAGCAGCCTAAGATCAGGGGAGCTGTTTTTT.

The chain combines TRBV7-2 with TRBJ1-5, with D uncertain. Looked up from germline, CDR1 is SGHTA and CDR2 is FQGNSA. The CDR3 contains 13 residues. V lost 2 bases, J lost 5 bases, and 7 bases lay in between. The CDR3 is CASSLWEDQPQHF. The CDR3 nucleotides are TGTGCCAGCAGCTTATGGGAAGATCAGCCCCAGCATTTT.

A note on this clonotype: The junction departs from the called germline gene at one end, perhaps through a read error. The V and J genes are TRBV10-3 and TRBJ1-1; D call uncertain. The germline gives CDR1 ENHRY, CDR2 SYGVKD. This CDR3 is built from 13 residues. The CDR3 DNA sequence: TGTGCCAGCAGTCCAGGAGAGAACACTGAAGCTTTCTTT. This encodes CASSPGENTEAFF.

This clonotype was counted once. This chain joins TRBV29-1 and TRBJ2-5; 14 bases are a match to TRBD2. Unmatched junction bases numbered 5, after V lost 7 bases and J lost 4 bases. The CDR3 sequence is 14 residues long. Germline-derived CDR1 and CDR2 are SQVTM and ANQGSEA. In DNA form, the CDR3 reads TGCAGCGGACGACTAGCGGGGGGGAGAGAGACCCAGTACTTC. Amino acid sequence: CSGRLAGGRETQYF.

This clonotype has a single count. The CDR3 DNA reads TGTGCCAGCAGTGCGGAACGGAACATGGTGACCCAGTACTTC. Its translation: CASSAERNMVTQYF. This chain joins TRBV2 and TRBJ2-5; no reliable D call. Trimming pared 4 bases from V and 7 bases from J, leaving 16 bases between. Germline CDR1 and CDR2: SNHLY and FYNNEI. The CDR3 covers 14 residues.

This clonotype turned up a few times. V usage is TRBV15 and J usage is TRBJ2-3; no reliable D call. The V end was cut by 6 bases, the J end by 6 bases, with 16 bases between. CDR3 length: 14 residues. Germline V gives CDR1 LNHNV, CDR2 YYDKDF (reference sequence). The chain's CDR3 is CATSPTTKADTQYF. CDR3 DNA sequence: TGTGCCACCAGTCCGACAACCAAAGCGGATACGCAGTATTTT. Combining the CDR3 with reference TRBV15 and TRBJ2-3 gives the whole variable domain DAMVIQNPRYQVTQFGKPVTLSCSQTLNHNVMYWYQQKSSQAPKLLFHYYDKDFNNEADTPDNFQSRRPNTSFCFLDIRSPGLGDTAMYLCATSPTTKADTQYFGPGTRLTVL.

The chain uses TRBV5-1 and TRBJ1-6, with TRBD1 matching over 9 bases. Per germline, CDR1 SGHRS and CDR2 YFSETQ. The J segment lost 10 bases and the V segment lost 1 base, leaving 6 bases of the junction unmatched. The CDR3 consists of 15 residues. The CDR3 spells CASSLKGQGGSPLHF. The CDR3 DNA reads as TGCGCCAGCAGCTTGAAGGGACAGGGAGGCTCACCCCTCCACTTT.

The V gene is TRBV12-3 or TRBV12-4, the J gene TRBJ1-6; D gene ambiguous. This CDR3 has 12 amino acids. Trimming removed 7 bases at V and 15 bases at J, with 16 bases between. The CDR3 region has the DNA TGTGCCAGCAATCTCGATAAGGGTTTCCTCCACTTT. Translation: CASNLDKGFLHF.